Listed below are T cell receptor beta chains from one sample, sequenced in a study of cytomegalovirus exposure and HLA in healthy donors. Sequencing was performed with immunoSEQ multiplex PCR; in TCRdb, only in-frame clones are kept and a portion is missing. Of about 78,000 clones in the sample, approximately 70% were seen once. Sample: PBMCs. These receptors were collected from a woman between 35 and 50 years old in good health and CMV-seropositive. Both conserved end residues are part of each CDR3. Fields, in order: V gene, J gene, CDR3 protein.

V gene: TRBV19; J gene: TRBJ2-2; CDR3 protein: CASSILQGAGELFF
V gene: TRBV7-9; J gene: TRBJ2-2; CDR3 protein: CASSPRGGREKTGELFF
V gene: TRBV7-9; J gene: TRBJ1-5; CDR3 protein: CASSLAGTGTNQPQHF
V gene: TRBV29-1; J gene: TRBJ1-2; CDR3 protein: CSVEDRSGPNYGYPF
V gene: TRBV30; J gene: TRBJ2-3; CDR3 protein: CASDKADTQYF
V gene: TRBV6-5; J gene: TRBJ1-6; CDR3 protein: CASSYSSRSNSPLHF
V gene: TRBV7-6; J gene: TRBJ1-2; CDR3 protein: CASSSRAGGYTF
V gene: TRBV5-6; J gene: TRBJ2-3; CDR3 protein: CASTKLLAGVRYTQYF
V gene: TRBV7-9; J gene: TRBJ1-5; CDR3 protein: CASSLGGVDQPQHF
V gene: TRBV28; J gene: TRBJ2-5; CDR3 protein: CASSSGRRGGEKTQYF
V gene: TRBV5-1; J gene: TRBJ1-1; CDR3 protein: CASSRNMNTEAFF
V gene: TRBV28; J gene: TRBJ2-7; CDR3 protein: CASSRQGNEQYF
V gene: TRBV7-2; J gene: TRBJ2-1; CDR3 protein: CASSSGLVLGEQFF
V gene: TRBV27; J gene: TRBJ2-7; CDR3 protein: CASTKAGDSYEQYF
V gene: TRBV5-1; J gene: TRBJ1-2; CDR3 protein: CASSGDRGLGGYTF
V gene: TRBV4-1; J gene: TRBJ2-7; CDR3 protein: CASSQDFRGTGPKQYF
V gene: TRBV6-5; J gene: TRBJ2-7; CDR3 protein: CASTHAGNDEQYF
V gene: TRBV6-5; J gene: TRBJ2-3; CDR3 protein: CASRALAGRGDTQYF
V gene: TRBV30; J gene: TRBJ2-7; CDR3 protein: CALAGLAGVYEQYF
V gene: TRBV4-2; J gene: TRBJ2-5; CDR3 protein: CASSQERSGRNEETQYF
V gene: TRBV19; J gene: TRBJ1-1; CDR3 protein: CASSMGQGVRMNTEAFF
V gene: TRBV4-1; J gene: TRBJ1-1; CDR3 protein: CASSQVGGYQNTEAFF
V gene: TRBV2; J gene: TRBJ2-7; CDR3 protein: CASSETASYEQYF
V gene: TRBV4-3; J gene: TRBJ1-1; CDR3 protein: CASSHPGQGAFTEAFF
V gene: TRBV6-6; J gene: TRBJ1-5; CDR3 protein: CASSSRQVSNQPQHF
V gene: TRBV19; J gene: TRBJ2-2; CDR3 protein: CASSGQDFTGELFF
V gene: TRBV5-1; J gene: TRBJ1-4; CDR3 protein: CASSLGQGGEKLFF
V gene: TRBV6-5; J gene: TRBJ1-2; CDR3 protein: CASRSGQSPNYGYTF
V gene: TRBV27; J gene: TRBJ2-3; CDR3 protein: CASRQSDRGVTDTQYF
V gene: TRBV4-2; J gene: TRBJ2-1; CDR3 protein: CASSHLGVDEQFF
V gene: TRBV7-2; J gene: TRBJ2-6; CDR3 protein: CASSLRQGAGANVLTF
V gene: TRBV15; J gene: TRBJ1-5; CDR3 protein: CATSRDRNSNQPQHF
V gene: TRBV6-1; J gene: TRBJ1-5; CDR3 protein: CASSESRRGTGNQPQHF
V gene: TRBV15; J gene: TRBJ2-5; CDR3 protein: CATSRGAWTSGPTQETQYF
V gene: TRBV19; J gene: TRBJ2-3; CDR3 protein: CASRTGTGSWDTQYF
V gene: TRBV2; J gene: TRBJ2-3; CDR3 protein: CASTVQGTDTQYF
V gene: TRBV15; J gene: TRBJ1-2; CDR3 protein: CATSPQGALGYGYTF
V gene: TRBV7-2; J gene: TRBJ2-7; CDR3 protein: CSSSLVSGEQYF
V gene: TRBV7-8; J gene: TRBJ1-1; CDR3 protein: CASSLLQGSTEAFF
V gene: TRBV10-2; J gene: TRBJ1-5; CDR3 protein: CASSEFGSNQPQHF
V gene: TRBV29-1; J gene: TRBJ1-2; CDR3 protein: CSAFRTGDYYGYTF
V gene: TRBV28; J gene: TRBJ1-1; CDR3 protein: CASIQGALNTEAFF
V gene: TRBV6-6; J gene: TRBJ2-2; CDR3 protein: CASSLRGAGTGELFF
V gene: TRBV5-4; J gene: TRBJ2-5; CDR3 protein: CASMGQPESEQYF
V gene: TRBV15; J gene: TRBJ1-3; CDR3 protein: CATSRAGGAGNTIYF
V gene: TRBV6-1; J gene: TRBJ2-3; CDR3 protein: CASAGDTDTQYF